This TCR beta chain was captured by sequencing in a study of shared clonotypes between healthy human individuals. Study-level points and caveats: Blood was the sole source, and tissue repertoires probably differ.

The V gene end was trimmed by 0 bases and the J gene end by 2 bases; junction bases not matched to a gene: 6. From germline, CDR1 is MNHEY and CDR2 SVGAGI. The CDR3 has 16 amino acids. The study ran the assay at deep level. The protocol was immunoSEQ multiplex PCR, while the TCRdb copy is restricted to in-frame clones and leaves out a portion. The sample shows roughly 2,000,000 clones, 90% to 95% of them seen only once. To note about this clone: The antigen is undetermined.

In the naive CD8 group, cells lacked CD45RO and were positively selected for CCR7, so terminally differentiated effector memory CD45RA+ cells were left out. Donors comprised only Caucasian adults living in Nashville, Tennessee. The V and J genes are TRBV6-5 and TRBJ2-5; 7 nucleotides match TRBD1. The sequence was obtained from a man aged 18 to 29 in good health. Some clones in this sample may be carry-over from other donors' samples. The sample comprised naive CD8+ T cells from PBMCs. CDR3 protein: CASSYSGTAGQETQYF. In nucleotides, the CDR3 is TGTGCCAGCAGTTACTCGGGGACAGCCGGACAAGAGACCCAGTACTTC.